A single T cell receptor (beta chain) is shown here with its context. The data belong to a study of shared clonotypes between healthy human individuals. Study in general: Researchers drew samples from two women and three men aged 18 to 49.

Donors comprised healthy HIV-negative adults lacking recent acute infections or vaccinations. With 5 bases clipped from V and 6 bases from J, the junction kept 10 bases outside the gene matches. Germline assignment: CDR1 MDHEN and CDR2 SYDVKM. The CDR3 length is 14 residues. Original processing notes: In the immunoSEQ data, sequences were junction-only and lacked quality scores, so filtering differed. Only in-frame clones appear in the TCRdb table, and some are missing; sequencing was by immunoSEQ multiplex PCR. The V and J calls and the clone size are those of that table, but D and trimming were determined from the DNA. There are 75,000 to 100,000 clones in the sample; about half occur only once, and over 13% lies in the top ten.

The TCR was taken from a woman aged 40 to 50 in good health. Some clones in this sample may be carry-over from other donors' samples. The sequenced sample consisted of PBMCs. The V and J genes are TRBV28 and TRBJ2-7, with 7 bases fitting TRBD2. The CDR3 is CASSIAGVRVEQYF. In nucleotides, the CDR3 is TGTGCCAGCAGTATCGCGGGAGTCAGGGTCGAGCAGTACTTC.